This TCR beta chain was identified in a study of blood T cells in healthy people across ages. General observations from the study: A roughly linear fall in TCR beta diversity per million T cells was seen with increasing age.

As to this clonotype: Its antigen is not known.

The second PCR ran about 6 to 12 cycles with a sample-barcoded 5' primer and J-beta primers. TCRdb redid the calling of the 5' RACE reads with MiXCR, one entry per CDR3 protein. The sample shows around 1.5 million distinct CDR3 sequences, roughly 64% of them seen only once. Trimming cost V 12 bases and J 4 bases, with 12 bases left between them. CDR3 length: 11 amino acids. Germline V CDR1 and CDR2: KGHDR, SFDVKD. The chain is built from TRBV24-1 and TRBJ2-7; the D is unclear. The sequencing input was blood. The clonotype originates from a man aged 18 to 29 in good health. Here the CDR3 reads CAGPAGYEQYF. The CDR3 DNA sequence: TGTGCCGGGCCGGCAGGATACGAGCAGTACTTC.